The 26 T cell receptor beta chains presented below share a single source sample, sequenced in a study of T-cell reconstitution after alpha-beta-depleted transplantation in children. TCRbeta library construction was performed incorporating unique molecular identifiers. TCRdb processed the PCR reads anew with MiXCR; each CDR3 protein has one entry. The sample carries tens of thousands of distinct CDR3 sequences, roughly 4.5% recorded once. The specimen was PBMCs, mostly from graft donor cells, collected 180 days after TCRalphabeta/CD19-depleted stem cell transplant. The receptors here all came from a boy under two years old who had a stem cell transplant for acute myeloid leukemia, so the T cells may come from the graft donor.

This clonotype has a count of ten or more. The chain is built from TRBV11-3 and TRBJ2-7; D is possibly TRBD1 (6 bases). Germline-derived CDR1 and CDR2 are SGHNT and YENEEA. Trimming removed 5 bases from V and 2 bases from J, with 16 bases in between. The CDR3 is 15 residues long. This CDR3 is CASSQNRDGTYEQYV. CDR3 nucleotide sequence: TGTGCCAGCAGCCAAAACAGGGATGGTACCTACGAGCAGTACGTC.

This clonotype was detected many times. The rearrangement links TRBV11-2 to TRBJ2-1, with D perhaps assigned TRBD1 or TRBD2 (5 bases each). This CDR3 is built from 16 residues. The germline CDR1 and CDR2 sequences are SGHAT and FQNNGV. V gave up 3 bases and J gave up 4 bases, with 16 bases separating them. The CDR3 region is CASSFIPGTQYNEQFF. The DNA for the CDR3 is TGTGCCAGCAGCTTCATCCCCGGGACGCAGTACAATGAGCAGTTCTTC.

Many counts were recorded for this clonotype. The V call is TRBV7-6, the J call TRBJ1-3; D not resolved. Germline CDR1 SGHVS, CDR2 FNYEAQ. The CDR3 contains 15 residues. V lost 3 bases, J lost 0 bases, and 9 bases lay in between. CDR3 loop: CASSFGRASGNTIYF. The CDR3 region has the DNA TGTGCCAGCAGCTTTGGCCGAGCCTCTGGAAACACCATATATTTT. Full variable domain (outside the CDR3, taken from reference TRBV7-6 and TRBJ1-3): GAGVSQSPRYKVTKRGQDVALRCDPISGHVSLYWYRQALGQGPEFLTYFNYEAQQDKSGLPNDRFSAERPEGSISTLTIQRTEQRDSAMYRCASSFGRASGNTIYFGEGSWLTVV.

This clonotype was found many times. The gene calls are TRBV12-3 or TRBV12-4 and TRBJ2-1; TRBD1 or TRBD2 may be the D gene (6 bases each). The CDR3 length is 16 residues. V was pared by 3 bases and J by 4 bases, with 16 bases between. The CDR3 protein is CASSLFGGLSYNEQFF. Here the CDR3 DNA reads TGTGCCAGCAGTTTGTTTGGGGGGCTCTCTTACAATGAGCAGTTCTTC.

This clonotype was detected ten times or more. The chain links TRBV7-2 to TRBJ2-1, with a possible D match to TRBD1 (6 bases). CDR3 length: 15 residues. Germline CDR1 reads SGHTA; CDR2 reads FQGNSA. V lost 6 bases, J lost 3 bases, and 15 bases lay in between. In DNA, the CDR3 is TGTGCCAGCAGGGACGAACCAGGGGACTACAATGAGCAGTTCTTC. Protein: CASRDEPGDYNEQFF.

This clonotype was found many times. This chain joins TRBV5-1 and TRBJ2-7, with no clear D. This CDR3 is 13 amino acids long. Germline assignment: CDR1 SGHRS and CDR2 YFSETQ. Trimming removed 3 bases from V and 1 base from J, with 8 bases in between. The DNA for the CDR3 is TGCGCCAGCAGCTCGTCAGAATCCTACGAGCAGTACTTC. It yields the protein CASSSSESYEQYF.

The table lists this clonotype with many counts. The V call is TRBV11-2, the J call TRBJ1-5; D is unresolved. Deletions cut 0 bases from V and 4 bases from J, with 4 bases between. The CDR3 runs to 13 residues. Germline CDR1 and CDR2: SGHAT and FQNNGV. DNA for the CDR3: TGTGCCAGCAGCTTAGAAGCAAATCAGCCCCAGCATTTT. Translating gives CASSLEANQPQHF.

The table lists this clonotype with a few counts. Germline is not matched at one junction end, which may reflect a read error. The chain couples TRBV2 to TRBJ2-1; 12 positions agree with TRBD2. The CDR3 contains 19 residues. Germline V gives CDR1 SNHLY, CDR2 FYNNEI. In DNA form, the CDR3 reads TGTGCCTGCAGTATCAACCTAGCGGGGGGGCCCTCTCTTCGCGATGAGCAGTTCTTC. Its translation: CACSINLAGGPSLRDEQFF.

This clonotype occurred many times. This chain links TRBV7-8 with TRBJ2-2, with 7 bases matching TRBD1. The CDR3 has 15 amino acids. The V gene end was trimmed by 5 bases and the J gene end by 4 bases; junction bases not matched to a gene: 7. In germline, CDR1 is SGHVS, CDR2 FQNEAQ. The CDR3 loop reads CASSLRTGLTGELFF. In DNA form, the CDR3 reads TGTGCCAGCAGCCTTAGGACAGGCCTCACCGGGGAGCTGTTTTTT. The full variable domain, with the rest looked up from reference TRBV7-8 and TRBJ2-2, is GAGVSQSPRYKVAKRGQDVALRCDPISGHVSLFWYQQALGQGPEFLTYFQNEAQLDKSGLPSDRFFAERPEGSVSTLKIQRTQQEDSAVYLCASSLRTGLTGELFFGEGSRLTVL.

This clonotype was recorded many times. The rearrangement links TRBV5-6 to TRBJ2-5; the D gene could be TRBD1 or TRBD2 (7 bases each). CDR1 is SGHDT and CDR2 is YYEEEE in the germline V gene. V shed 3 bases and J shed 9 bases, with 27 bases lying between them. The CDR3 sequence is 17 residues long. The CDR3 bases are TGTGCCAGCAGCTCTCCACCGTCCAGGGGGGGGGAATGGGCCCAGTACTTC. Amino acid sequence: CASSSPPSRGGEWAQYF.

Many counts were recorded for this clonotype. This chain links TRBV15 with TRBJ2-3; D assignment may be TRBD1 or TRBD2 (5 bases each). Germline values: CDR1 LNHNV, CDR2 YYDKDF (reference sequence). V gave up 1 base and J gave up 5 bases, with 16 bases separating them. This CDR3 spans 16 amino acids. The chain's CDR3 is CATSRGLGPAGDTQYF. The CDR3 DNA follows: TGTGCCACCAGCAGAGGACTGGGACCCGCGGGAGATACGCAGTATTTT.

This clonotype was counted many times. The rearrangement joins TRBV28 to TRBJ1-2, with 8 bases aligning to TRBD1. Trimming cost V 5 bases and J 5 bases; bases outside gene matches: 10. The V gene's germline CDR1 is MDHEN and CDR2 SYDVKM. The CDR3 consists of 15 residues. This CDR3 is CASSPDRELLYGYTF. The CDR3 region has the DNA TGTGCCAGCAGTCCGGACAGGGAACTACTGTATGGCTACACCTTC.

This clonotype occurred many times. The chain recombines TRBV20-1 with TRBJ1-1; D is unclear. The CDR3 is 13 residues long. The germline V gene encodes CDR1 DFQATT and CDR2 SNEGSKA (reference sequence). V was shortened by 0 bases and J by 5 bases, with 10 bases between the two germline ends. The CDR3 DNA reads as TGCAGTGCTAGAGATTCCGAGCGAACTGAAGCTTTCTTT. Translating it yields CSARDSERTEAFF.

This clonotype was seen many times. The chain uses TRBV27 and TRBJ1-2; no definite D call. The CDR3 loop spans 14 amino acids. CDR1 and CDR2 from the germline V gene are MNHEY and SMNVEV (reference sequence). Trimming left V 2 bases short and J 1 base short, with 8 bases between. In DNA form, the CDR3 reads TGTGCCAGCAGTTTACGTCCGTTTAACTATGGCTACACCTTC. It specifies CASSLRPFNYGYTF.

This clonotype was found many times. The V and J genes are TRBV28 and TRBJ2-4, with D tentatively TRBD2 (7 bases). V lost 2 bases and J lost 3, with 20 bases in between. Germline V gene lookup returns CDR1 MDHEN and CDR2 SYDVKM. The CDR3 is 18 residues long. In DNA, the CDR3 is TGTGCCAGCAGTTTACAGACTAGAGGGGGGGGTGGCAAAAACATTCAGTACTTC. Translating it yields CASSLQTRGGGGKNIQYF.

In this sample, this clonotype turned up many times. The chain uses TRBV6-5 and TRBJ1-1; TRBD1 is a possible D gene (6 bases). Trimming shortened V by 3 bases and J by 2 bases, and 16 bases separated the two germline ends. From germline, CDR1 is MNHEY and CDR2 SVGAGI. The CDR3 has 16 amino acids. DNA for the CDR3: TGTGCCAGCAGTTATATAATGACAGGCCTCAACACTGAAGCTTTCTTT. This sequence encodes CASSYIMTGLNTEAFF.

This clonotype was counted ten times or more. The chain recombines TRBV21-1 with TRBJ1-5; TRBD1, the D gene given by the table, was not confirmed from the DNA. TRBV21-1 is listed as a pseudogene. The CDR3 has 17 residues. The CDR3 sequence is CASSPDGPQGSNQPQHF. CDR3 bases: TGTGCCAGCAGCCCAGACGGACCGCAGGGAAGCAATCAGCCCCAGCATTTT.

The chain's CDR3 is CAMSPGVRWGETQYF. CDR3 in DNA: TGTGCCATGAGCCCCGGGGTCCGCTGGGGAGAGACCCAGTACTTC. The genes are TRBV4-2 and TRBJ2-5; TRBD2 might be the D (5 bases). Germline CDR1 and CDR2: LGHNA and YNFKEQ. This CDR3 spans 15 amino acids. The V gene lost 10 bases and the J gene lost 4 bases, with 22 bases spanning the gap.

This clonotype was observed many times. The chain has TRBV5-1 and TRBJ1-2, with D uncertain. Germline-derived CDR1 and CDR2 are SGHRS and YFSETQ. This CDR3 contains 13 residues. V lost 0 bases and J 8 bases, leaving 11 bases between the germline ends. The DNA of the CDR3 is TGCGCCAGCAGCTTGGAGGAACCTGAGGGCTACACCTTC. It translates to CASSLEEPEGYTF.

There are many counts of this clonotype. This chain joins TRBV12-3 or TRBV12-4 and TRBJ2-3, with TRBD2 identical over 7 bases. The junction had 3 bases not matched to a gene; V was cut back by 2 bases and J by 4 bases. The CDR3 has 14 amino acids. CDR3 sequence: CASSLSSGADTQYF. The CDR3 region has the DNA TGTGCCAGCAGTTTATCCAGCGGGGCAGATACGCAGTATTTT.

This clonotype was recorded many times. The chain is built from TRBV6-5 and TRBJ2-1; D remains ambiguous. The V gene's germline CDR1 is MNHEY and CDR2 SVGAGI. CDR3 length equals 16 residues. V lost 2 bases and J 0 bases, leaving 11 bases between the germline ends. The CDR3 nucleotides read TGTGCCAGCAGTTACGTCCACCTGAGCTCCTACAATGAGCAGTTCTTC. Residues: CASSYVHLSSYNEQFF.

This clonotype was detected many times. CDR3 loop: CSAIDRRGVSSYEQYF. CDR3 coding DNA: TGCAGTGCGATCGACAGGAGGGGGGTTAGCTCCTACGAGCAGTACTTC. The chain couples TRBV20-1 to TRBJ2-7, with D perhaps assigned TRBD1 or TRBD2 (6 bases each). The CDR3 sequence is 16 residues long. Trimming stripped 6 bases from V and 0 bases from J, with 21 bases between. Germline CDR1 DFQATT, CDR2 SNEGSKA (reference sequence).

This clonotype was seen at least ten times. CDR3 protein: CASSFSGTVNTEAFF. In nucleotides, the CDR3 is TGTGCCAGCAGCTTTTCCGGGACAGTGAACACTGAAGCTTTCTTT. The J gene is TRBJ1-1, the V gene TRBV7-2; 7 nucleotides agree with TRBD1. V dropped 3 bases and J dropped 0; count of bases not matched to a gene: 4. Germline assignment: CDR1 SGHTA and CDR2 FQGNSA. This CDR3 has 15 residues.

This clonotype has ten or more counts. V usage is TRBV30 and J usage is TRBJ2-4; 8 bases are shared with TRBD1. CDR3 size: 12 residues. V lost 2 bases, J lost 7 bases, and 1 base stayed unmatched. Germline loops: CDR1 GTSNPN, CDR2 SVGIG (reference sequence). The CDR3 coding sequence is TGTGCCTGGAGTACAGGGGGGAACATTCAGTACTTC. It codes for CAWSTGGNIQYF.

With respect to this clonotype: This could be a read error, since a much larger clone is one nucleotide away. V usage is TRBV3-1 and J usage is TRBJ2-1; 11 nucleotides agree with TRBD1. The length of the CDR3 is 18 residues. Germline lookup yields CDR1 LGHDT and CDR2 YNNKEL (reference sequence). CDR3 bases: TGTGCCACCAGCCAAGTTCTCTTGGACAGGGGGCTGAGCAATGAGCAGTTCTTC. Residues: CATSQVLLDRGLSNEQFF.

This clonotype was counted many times. The chain carries TRBV7-9 and TRBJ2-1, with D maybe TRBD1 (6 bases). This CDR3 is 16 amino acids long. V lost 4 bases and J lost 7, with 20 bases in between. Germline CDR1 is SEHNR and CDR2 is FQNEAQ (reference sequence). CDR3 coding DNA: TGTGCCAGCAGCTCAGGAGGTGTGGGGGCCTGGAATGAGCAGTTCTTC. It specifies CASSSGGVGAWNEQFF.